This entry features one T cell receptor beta chain sequence. Using immunoSEQ multiplex PCR, the repertoire was profiled, and TCRdb retains in-frame clones only, with some absent. The profile shows a few hundred thousand clones, 93% of them singletons. This CDR3 has 20 amino acids. J lost 8 bases, V lost 3 bases, and 27 bases had no gene match. CDR1 and CDR2 (germline): SQVTM, ANQGSEA. Sample time point: blood from clinic visit 5 months post-surgery; TSC patient then seizure free. The sample is drawn from a study of brain T cells in children with intractable seizures. V and J are TRBV29-1 and TRBJ1-4; 7 nucleotides match TRBD1. The clonotype originates from a boy under two years old with tuberous sclerosis and intractable seizures. Sequenced material: peripheral blood, taken 4 to 5 months after surgery. In DNA, the CDR3 is TGCAGCGTTGACCCAGGTCAGCCAGACAGGGTAGTGGGGTCCCGGGAAAAACTGTTTTTT. Its protein is CSVDPGQPDRVVGSREKLFF.